Following are 18 T cell receptor beta chains from one sample sequenced in a study. TCRdb re-called the 5' RACE reads with MiXCR, one entry per CDR3 protein. Of 62,000 or so distinct CDR3 sequences in the sample, approximately 31% were seen once. Sequenced input: tumor-infiltrating naive CD4+ T cells sorted from the breast tumor. Documented subset: naive CD4+ T cells, CD4+CD45RA+CD25-. The receptors were sampled from a female donor with breast cancer.

The sample holds many counts of this clonotype. This chain uses TRBV7-2 with TRBJ1-2, with a weak D call TRBD1 (6 bases). This CDR3 contains 15 residues. Germline CDR1 reads SGHTA; CDR2 reads FQGNSA. Trimming removed 1 base at V and 1 base at J, with 10 bases between. Here the CDR3 DNA reads TGTGCCAGCAGCTTAGATTGGACAGTTAACTATGGCTACACCTTC. This gives the protein CASSLDWTVNYGYTF.

V gene TRBV7-3 combines with J gene TRBJ2-6; D uncertain. The V and J ends lost 1 base and 0 bases respectively, with 7 bases between them. CDR1 is SGHTA and CDR2 is FQGTGA in the germline V gene. The CDR3 runs 16 residues. In DNA, the CDR3 is TGTGCCAGCAGCTTAAACTCACTCTCTGGGGCCAACGTCCTGACTTTC. Residues: CASSLNSLSGANVLTF.

In this sample, this clonotype turned up a few times. This chain uses TRBV28 with TRBJ2-6; no reliable D call. V was shortened by 1 base and J by 0 bases, with 4 bases between the two germline ends. The CDR3 is made up of 15 amino acids. CDR1 MDHEN and CDR2 SYDVKM come from the germline V gene. Here the CDR3 reads CASSLYFSGANVLTF. The CDR3 nucleotides read TGTGCCAGCAGTTTATACTTCTCTGGGGCCAACGTCCTGACTTTC. The full variable domain, completed using reference TRBV28 and TRBJ2-6, is DVKVTQSSRYLVKRTGEKVFLECVQDMDHENMFWYRQDPGLGLRLIYFSYDVKMKEKGDIPEGYSVSREKKERFSLILESASTNQTSMYLCASSLYFSGANVLTFGAGSRLTVL.

This clonotype was found a few times. This chain uses TRBV6-1 with TRBJ2-3; D is uncertain. Germline CDR1 is MNHNS and CDR2 is SASEGT. The length of the CDR3 is 15 residues. Trimming removed 2 bases from V and 9 bases from J, with 18 bases in between. As DNA, the CDR3 is TGTGCCAGCAGTGAAAGGAATTTCGGCCTCGGGACGCAGTATTTT. Amino acid sequence: CASSERNFGLGTQYF.

This clonotype was seen more than once but under ten times. The gene calls are TRBV6-6 and TRBJ2-5, with D uncertain. V dropped 6 bases and J dropped 7 bases, with 9 bases sitting between them. CDR1 and CDR2 from the germline V gene are MNHNY and SVGAGI (reference sequence). There are 11 residues in the CDR3. The CDR3 DNA reads as TGTGCCAGCAGCCCCTTTGGGACCCAGTACTTC. Its translation is CASSPFGTQYF.

This clonotype has at least ten counts. The chain couples TRBV4-2 to TRBJ2-1; 8 bases are shared with TRBD1. This CDR3 spans 12 amino acids. V lost 3 bases to trimming and J lost 9 bases; unmatched junction nucleotides: 1. Looked up from germline, CDR1 is LGHNA and CDR2 is YNFKEQ. The CDR3 sequence: CASSQTGAEQFF. The CDR3 DNA follows: TGTGCCAGCAGCCAGACAGGGGCTGAGCAGTTCTTC.

This clonotype was seen only a few times. The rearrangement joins TRBV6-1 to TRBJ2-1; TRBD2 matches 9 bases. This CDR3 has 15 amino acids. Germline V CDR1 and CDR2: MNHNS, SASEGT. Losses at the gene ends were 0 bases for V and 7 bases for J; bases not matched to a gene: 4. For the CDR3, the DNA is TGTGCCAGCAGTGAAGCCGGACTAGCGACGAATGAGCAGTTCTTC. Translating it yields CASSEAGLATNEQFF.

This clonotype was observed a handful of times. The chain links TRBV2 to TRBJ2-1; D is unresolved. V lost 4 bases and J lost 5, with 12 bases in between. CDR3 size: 14 residues. Looked up from germline, CDR1 is SNHLY and CDR2 is FYNNEI. The CDR3 DNA follows: TGTGCCAGCAGTGGTAACAGTCGTAACAATGAGCAGTTCTTC. Residues: CASSGNSRNNEQFF.

The chain couples TRBV30 to TRBJ2-1; D is undetermined. The V end was cut by 8 bases, the J end by 0 bases, with 11 bases between. The CDR3 has 13 residues. CDR1 and CDR2 (germline): GTSNPN, SVGIG (reference sequence). CDR3 loop: CAADKSSYNEQFF. DNA for the CDR3: TGTGCCGCTGACAAAAGCTCCTACAATGAGCAGTTCTTC.

Points on this clonotype: This clone may be a read error of a much larger clone one base away. The J gene is TRBJ1-5, the V gene TRBV5-1, with D uncertain. The CDR3 has 13 amino acids. CDR1 SGHRS and CDR2 YFSETQ come from the germline V gene. Trimming removed 0 bases at V and 6 bases at J, with 7 bases between. CDR3 DNA sequence: TGCGCCAGCAGCTTGGAAGGGAGTCAGCCCCAGCATTTT. Protein: CASSLEGSQPQHF.

This clonotype was found a few times. This chain links TRBV7-3 with TRBJ1-6, with D maybe TRBD1 (5 bases). CDR1 and CDR2 (germline): SGHTA, FQGTGA. The germline V and J ends were trimmed by 5 bases and 2 bases, with 10 bases remaining between them. This CDR3 contains 15 residues. CDR3 residues: CASSTGGPYNSPLHF. CDR3 sequence (DNA): TGTGCCAGCAGCACAGGTGGCCCCTATAATTCACCCCTCCACTTT.

In its sample, this clonotype was seen many times. The chain uses TRBV6-6 and TRBJ1-5; 9 bases map to TRBD1. The V gene's germline CDR1 is MNHNY and CDR2 SVGAGI (reference sequence). The CDR3 runs 14 residues. Trimming took 5 bases from V and 4 from J; bases not matched to a gene: 3. The CDR3 sequence is CASSPGTGNQPQHF. Here the CDR3 DNA reads TGTGCCAGCAGTCCAGGGACAGGGAATCAGCCCCAGCATTTT.

The genes are TRBV20-1 and TRBJ2-1; perhaps TRBD2 as D (6 bases). Germline loops: CDR1 DFQATT, CDR2 SNEGSKA (reference sequence). This CDR3 has 15 residues. V was pared by 3 bases and J by 8 bases, with 20 bases between. CDR3 in amino acids: CSASRLELRSDEQFF. The CDR3 DNA reads as TGCAGTGCTAGCAGACTAGAGCTGAGGTCCGATGAGCAGTTCTTC.

This clonotype was counted at least ten times. The chain has TRBV5-1 and TRBJ2-3; D is unclear. Germline CDR1 reads SGHRS; CDR2 reads YFSETQ. The V end lost 1 base, the J end lost 2 bases, and 8 bases lay between the germline ends. The length of the CDR3 is 14 residues. The CDR3 protein is CASSLSPPTDTQYF. In nucleotides, the CDR3 is TGCGCCAGCAGCTTGTCTCCTCCCACAGATACGCAGTATTTT.

This clonotype was picked up a small number of times. J is TRBJ2-1 and V is TRBV5-1, with 9 bases that match TRBD2. This CDR3 has 16 residues. Germline CDR1 and CDR2: SGHRS and YFSETQ. Trimming at V came to 0 bases and at J to 4 bases, leaving 5 bases not matched to a gene. CDR3 sequence (DNA): TGCGCCAGCAGCTTGGCGGGAGCGGGGGGTTACAATGAGCAGTTCTTC. Protein: CASSLAGAGGYNEQFF.

The chain has TRBV28 and TRBJ2-5, with TRBD1 identical over 7 bases. Per germline, CDR1 MDHEN and CDR2 SYDVKM. Trimming took 6 bases from V and 2 from J; bases not matched to a gene: 12. The CDR3 totals 16 residues. This CDR3 is CASRFLIPGQQETQYF. The CDR3 DNA follows: TGTGCCAGCAGGTTTCTGATCCCGGGACAGCAAGAGACCCAGTACTTC.

The DNA for the CDR3 is TGCAGTGCTAGACCCCACAGGTGGAGCTCCTACGAGCAGTACTTC. Amino acids: CSARPHRWSSYEQYF. The chain joins TRBV20-1 to TRBJ2-7; perhaps TRBD1 as D (5 bases). The CDR3 loop spans 15 amino acids. V lost 2 bases, J lost 0 bases, and 14 bases lay in between. CDR1 and CDR2 from the germline V gene are DFQATT and SNEGSKA (reference sequence).

DNA for the CDR3: TGTGCCAGCAGCCTAGTGGCGGGGGCCTACAATGAGCAGTTCTTC. Amino acid sequence: CASSLVAGAYNEQFF. This chain connects TRBV7-2 to TRBJ2-1, with TRBD2 identical over 7 bases. CDR1 SGHTA and CDR2 FQGNSA come from the germline V gene. The CDR3 is made up of 15 amino acids. Trimming took 5 bases from V and 2 from J; bases not matched to a gene: 6.